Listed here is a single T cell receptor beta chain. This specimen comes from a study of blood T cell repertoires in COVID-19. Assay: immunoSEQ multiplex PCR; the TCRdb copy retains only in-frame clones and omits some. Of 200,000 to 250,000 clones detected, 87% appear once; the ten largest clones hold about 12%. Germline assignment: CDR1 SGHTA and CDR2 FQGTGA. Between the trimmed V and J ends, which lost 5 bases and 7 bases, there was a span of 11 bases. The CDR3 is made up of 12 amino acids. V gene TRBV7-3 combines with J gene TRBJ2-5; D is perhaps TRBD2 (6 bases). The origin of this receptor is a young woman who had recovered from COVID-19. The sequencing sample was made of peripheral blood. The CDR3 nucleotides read TGTGCCAGCAGCACACAGGAGGGGACCCAGTACTTC. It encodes CASSTQEGTQYF. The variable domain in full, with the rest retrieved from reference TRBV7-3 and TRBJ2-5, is GAGVSQTPSNKVTEKGKYVELRCDPISGHTALYWYRQSLGQGPEFLIYFQGTGAADDSGLPNDRFFAVRPEGSVSTLKIQRTERGDSAVYLCASSTQEGTQYFGPGTRLLVL.